The clone carrying this T cell receptor beta chain was found a few times. CDR3 length: 14 residues. Germline V gene lookup returns CDR1 MNHNS and CDR2 SASEGT. The junction had 6 bases not matched to a gene; V was cut back by 4 bases and J by 3 bases. The data stem from a study of cytomegalovirus exposure and HLA in healthy donors. The study ran its PCR with 60 Vbeta and 13 Jbeta primers. Measured with immunoSEQ multiplex PCR; TCRdb has only the in-frame clones, and not every one. Of 85,000 to 100,000 clones listed, more than 60% are singletons. The TCR was taken from a man in his 60s in good health and CMV-seropositive. The sample consisted of PBMCs. V is TRBV6-1 and J is TRBJ2-7, with 7 bases matching TRBD1. The CDR3 sequence: CASSGTGSDYEQYF. The CDR3 DNA follows: TGTGCCAGCAGTGGGACAGGCTCTGACTACGAGCAGTACTTC.